This T cell receptor beta chain was sequenced for a study of T cells in localized non-small cell lung cancer. Some clones are missing from TCRdb's copy, which holds only in-frame ones; the method was immunoSEQ multiplex PCR. The top ten clones hold 15% to 20% of a sample with around 64,000 clones, roughly 90% of them seen once. The CDR3 extends over 16 amino acids. CDR1 and CDR2 from the germline V gene are MNHNY and SVGAGI (reference sequence). Deletions cut 0 bases from V and 5 bases from J, with 14 bases between. The chain couples TRBV6-6 to TRBJ2-1; D possibly matches TRBD1 or TRBD2 (5 bases each). This clonotype originated in a man between 40 and 70 years old with stage I lung adenocarcinoma. The specimen was peripheral blood, collected before any cancer treatment. The CDR3 DNA is TGTGCCAGCAGTTACTCCCTGGGGGAGAGGAACAATGAGCAGTTCTTC. This encodes CASSYSLGERNNEQFF.